The 14 T cell receptor beta chains given below trace back to one sample, sequenced in a study of T cell responses to AZD1222 COVID-19 vaccine. The assay was immunoSEQ multiplex PCR, and TCRdb's table has in-frame clones only and misses some. The sample has about 150,000 clones; 75% to 90% are singletons. Sequenced material: peripheral blood, taken on day 0 of AZD1222 vaccination. Receptors were obtained from an adult in good health.

The genes are TRBV15 and TRBJ2-5; weak D call: TRBD1 (5 bases). The CDR3 is 14 amino acids. V lost 1 base and J lost 4, with 10 bases in between. The V gene's germline CDR1 is LNHNV and CDR2 YYDKDF (reference sequence). The CDR3 protein is CATSRGGRAETQYF. The CDR3 DNA follows: TGTGCCACCAGCAGAGGGGGCAGGGCAGAGACCCAGTACTTC. The entire variable domain, with the rest obtained from reference TRBV15 and TRBJ2-5, is as follows: DAMVIQNPRYQVTQFGKPVTLSCSQTLNHNVMYWYQQKSSQAPKLLFHYYDKDFNNEADTPDNFQSRRPNTSFCFLDIRSPGLGDTAMYLCATSRGGRAETQYFGPGTRLLVL.

This clone was seen a few times. This rearrangement joins TRBV3-1 (or the pseudogene TRBV3-2) to TRBJ1-3, with D tentatively TRBD1 (6 bases). The CDR3 totals 16 residues. The V and J ends lost 4 bases and 3 bases respectively, with 16 bases between them. CDR1 is LGHDT, CDR2 YNNKEL, per germline (reference sequence). The CDR3 is CASSPAQGVFGNTIYF. In nucleotides, the CDR3 is TGTGCCAGCAGCCCGGCACAGGGAGTCTTTGGAAACACCATATATTTT.

The chain has TRBV29-1 and TRBJ2-5; D might be TRBD2 (6 bases). From germline, CDR1 is SQVTM and CDR2 ANQGSEA. Trimming left V 5 bases short and J 5 bases short, with 12 bases between. The CDR3 totals 12 residues. CDR3 coding DNA: TGCAGCGTTCGGAGACGGGAGGAGACCCAGTACTTC. Its translation is CSVRRREETQYF.

The rearrangement links TRBV19 to TRBJ2-5; TRBD1 might be the D (5 bases). The CDR3 runs to 17 residues. Germline values: CDR1 LNHDA, CDR2 SQIVND (reference sequence). Trimming removed 6 bases at V and 2 bases at J, with 22 bases between. CDR3 region: CASRQTEYGYGQETQYF. The CDR3 DNA reads as TGTGCCAGTAGACAGACAGAGTATGGGTATGGACAAGAGACCCAGTACTTC. Using reference TRBV19 and TRBJ2-5 for the parts outside the CDR3, the full variable domain is DGGITQSPKYLFRKEGQNVTLSCEQNLNHDAMYWYRQDPGQGLRLIYYSQIVNDFQKGDIAEGYSVSREKKESFPLTVTSAQKNPTAFYLCASRQTEYGYGQETQYFGPGTRLLVL.

The V call is TRBV15, the J call TRBJ2-1; D remains ambiguous. The CDR3 loop spans 14 amino acids. Germline V gene sequence: CDR1 LNHNV, CDR2 YYDKDF (reference sequence). V shed 1 base and J shed 9 bases, with 13 bases lying between them. As DNA, the CDR3 is TGTGCCACCAGCAGAGCTGCGAGGTTGAGTGAGCAGTTCTTC. It specifies CATSRAARLSEQFF.

V and J are TRBV5-4 and TRBJ2-7; either TRBD1 or TRBD2 may fit D (6 bases each). The CDR3 is made up of 14 amino acids. CDR1 SGHNT and CDR2 YYREEE come from the germline V gene (reference sequence). Trimming left V 2 bases short and J 3 bases short, with 12 bases between. CDR3 protein: CASSFGGRDYEQYF. The CDR3 DNA is TGTGCCAGCAGCTTCGGGGGCAGGGACTACGAGCAGTACTTC.

The gene calls are TRBV28 and TRBJ1-1; 10 bases map to TRBD1. There are 15 residues in the CDR3. Germline CDR1 and CDR2: MDHEN and SYDVKM. The J segment lost 6 bases and the V segment lost 5 bases, leaving 9 bases of the junction unmatched. The CDR3 DNA reads as TGTGCCAGCAGTAAACTGGGACAGGGGATGGCTGAAGCTTTCTTT. Its translation: CASSKLGQGMAEAFF.

The chain has TRBV5-1 and TRBJ2-7, with 9 bases identical to TRBD2. CDR3 length equals 15 residues. J lost 2 bases, V lost 4 bases, and 7 bases had no gene match. Germline V lookup: CDR1 SGHRS, CDR2 YFSETQ. The CDR3 region is CASSQAAGGPYEQYF. The CDR3 nucleotides read TGCGCCAGCAGCCAGGCGGCGGGGGGGCCCTACGAGCAGTACTTC.

The chain couples TRBV5-5 to TRBJ1-1, with TRBD1 identical over 8 bases. There are 12 residues in the CDR3. Germline V gives CDR1 SGHKS, CDR2 YYEKEE (reference sequence). J gave up 6 bases and V 3 bases, and 1 base lay outside the gene matches. CDR3 nucleotide sequence: TGTGCCAGCAGCTGGACAGGGCCTGAAGCTTTCTTT. Amino acid sequence: CASSWTGPEAFF.

J is TRBJ2-2 and V is TRBV19; D gene uncertain. V gave up 6 bases and J gave up 3 bases, with 11 bases separating them. CDR1 is LNHDA and CDR2 is SQIVND in the germline V gene (reference sequence). This CDR3 has 14 amino acids. CDR3 nucleotides: TGTGCCAGTAGCCCTCTTGCCGACACCGGGGAGCTGTTTTTT. Its translation: CASSPLADTGELFF.

J is TRBJ1-1 and V is TRBV29-1, with TRBD1 matching over 8 bases. The CDR3 has 12 amino acids. CDR1 SQVTM and CDR2 ANQGSEA come from the germline V gene. The junction had 7 bases not matched to a gene; V was cut back by 7 bases and J by 6 bases. CDR3 coding DNA: TGCAGCGCCCTAACAGGGGGTCCTGAAGCTTTCTTT. Translated: CSALTGGPEAFF.

The genes are TRBV28 and TRBJ2-7; 8 bases agree with TRBD2. Germline loops: CDR1 MDHEN, CDR2 SYDVKM. The CDR3 has 12 residues. CDR3 nucleotides: TGTCCCCACGGCGGGGGGAAGTACGAGCAGTACTTC. Translated, it gives CPHGGGKYEQYF.

V gene TRBV6-5 combines with J gene TRBJ2-7; possibly TRBD2 for D (6 bases). Germline CDR1 and CDR2: MNHEY and SVGAGI. The ends were cut back, 5 bases at V and 2 bases at J, with 16 bases in the middle. CDR3 length: 15 amino acids. CDR3: CASSPTGDSTYEQYF. The CDR3 nucleotides are TGTGCCAGCAGTCCCACGGGGGACTCAACCTACGAGCAGTACTTC.

The rearrangement links TRBV19 to TRBJ1-6; no clear D gene. Germline lookup yields CDR1 LNHDA and CDR2 SQIVND (reference sequence). The CDR3 consists of 15 residues. The V gene lost 5 bases and the J gene lost 4 bases, with 12 bases spanning the gap. The CDR3 DNA is TGTGCCAGTAGTGGGGAGAGGCAATATAATTCACCCCTCCACTTT. Translated: CASSGERQYNSPLHF.